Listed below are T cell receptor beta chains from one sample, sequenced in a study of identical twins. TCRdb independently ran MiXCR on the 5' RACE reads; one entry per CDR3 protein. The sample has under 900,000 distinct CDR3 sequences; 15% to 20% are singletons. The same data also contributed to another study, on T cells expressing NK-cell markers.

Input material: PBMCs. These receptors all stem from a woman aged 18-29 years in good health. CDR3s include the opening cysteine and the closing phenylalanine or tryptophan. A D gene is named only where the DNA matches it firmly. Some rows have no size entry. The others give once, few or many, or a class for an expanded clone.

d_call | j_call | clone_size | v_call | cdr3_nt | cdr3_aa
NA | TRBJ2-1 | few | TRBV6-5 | TGTGCCAGCAGTTACTCAAGCGCGTCCCGCTATAATGAGCAGTTCTTC | CASSYSSASRYNEQFF
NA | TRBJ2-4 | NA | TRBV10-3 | TGTGCCATCAGTGAGTTAGGGAATGCGGCCAAAAACATTCAGTACTTC | CAISELGNAAKNIQYF
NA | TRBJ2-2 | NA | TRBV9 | TGTGCCAGCAGCGTAGCTCCGCAGAACACCGGGGAGCTGTTTTTT | CASSVAPQNTGELFF
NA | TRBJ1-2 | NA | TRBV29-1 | TGCAGCGTTGATCGGCAAGATGGCTACACCTTC | CSVDRQDGYTF
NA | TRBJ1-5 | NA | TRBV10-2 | TGCGCCAGCAGTGAAGGGACTTCTCAGCCCCAGCATTTT | CASSEGTSQPQHF
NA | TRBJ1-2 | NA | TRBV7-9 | TGTGCCAGCAGCTTAGGATTCAGCTATGGCTACACCTTC | CASSLGFSYGYTF
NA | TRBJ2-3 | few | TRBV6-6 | TGTGCCAGCAGTTACGGCAACACAGATACGCAGTATTTT | CASSYGNTDTQYF
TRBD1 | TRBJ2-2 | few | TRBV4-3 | TGCGCCAGCAGCCACGACCTTAACCGGGACAGAAGGACCGGGGAGCTGTTTTTT | CASSHDLNRDRRTGELFF
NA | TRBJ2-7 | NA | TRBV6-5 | TGTGCCAGCAGTAACCGACCCACCAGGGGCGTCTCCTACGAGCAGTACTTC | CASSNRPTRGVSYEQYF
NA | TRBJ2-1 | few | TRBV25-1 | TGTGCCAGGCCCCCCACGGGGTTTTCCTACAATGAGCAGTTCTTC | CARPPTGFSYNEQFF
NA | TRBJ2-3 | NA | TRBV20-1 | TGCAGTGCTAGAGATCCGCGGGGCAACACAGATACGCAGTATTTT | CSARDPRGNTDTQYF
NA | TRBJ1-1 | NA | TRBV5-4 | TGTGCCAGCAGCTCCTGGGTGGGCAGGCACACTGAAGCTTTCTTT | CASSSWVGRHTEAFF
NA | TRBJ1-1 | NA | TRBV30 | TGTGCCTGGTCGTCCCCAGGGCTGAACACTGAAGCTTTCTTT | CAWSSPGLNTEAFF
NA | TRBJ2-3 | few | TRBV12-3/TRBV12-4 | TGTGCCAGCAGTTTGAAGGCGCCGCCAGATACGCAGTATTTT | CASSLKAPPDTQYF
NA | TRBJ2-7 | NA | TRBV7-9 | TGTGCCAGCAGCTCACGACTGGGGCAGTACTTC | CASSSRLGQYF
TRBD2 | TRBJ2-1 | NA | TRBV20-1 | TGCAGTGCTCAGCTCGGTGACCACCTAGCGGGAGAAATTAATGAGCAGTTCTTC | CSAQLGDHLAGEINEQFF
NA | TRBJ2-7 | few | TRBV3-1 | TGTGCCAGCAGCCAAGAGGCAGAATACGAGCAGTACTTC | CASSQEAEYEQYF
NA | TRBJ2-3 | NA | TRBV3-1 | TGTGCCAGCAGCCAATTTTTGGCAGATACGCAGTATTTT | CASSQFLADTQYF
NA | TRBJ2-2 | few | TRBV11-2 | TGTGCCAGCAGCTTAGGGTGGGCGAACACCGGGGAGCTGTTTTTT | CASSLGWANTGELFF
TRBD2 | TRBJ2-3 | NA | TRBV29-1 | TGCAGCGTTGAAGTCCGGGGGGGTAGCACAGATACGCAGTATTTT | CSVEVRGGSTDTQYF
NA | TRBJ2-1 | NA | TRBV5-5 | TGTGCCAGCAGCCCGGGTGGAGGGAAGTACAATGAGCAGTTCTTC | CASSPGGGKYNEQFF
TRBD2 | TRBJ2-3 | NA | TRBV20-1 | TGCAGTGCCCCTAGAGCCGGGACTAGCCGCGTTGATACGCAGTATTTT | CSAPRAGTSRVDTQYF
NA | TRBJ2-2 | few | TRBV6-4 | TGTGCCAGCAGTGTCTCTACTAACACCGGGGAGCTGTTTTTT | CASSVSTNTGELFF
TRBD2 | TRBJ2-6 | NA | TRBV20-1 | TGCAGTGCAGACAGGCGGGGGGGTGGGGCCAACGTCCTGACTTTC | CSADRRGGGANVLTF
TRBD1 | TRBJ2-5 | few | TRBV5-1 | TGCGCCAGCAGCATCCGGGACAGGGGCGCAGAGACCCAGTACTTC | CASSIRDRGAETQYF
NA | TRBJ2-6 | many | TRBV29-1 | TGCAGCGTTAGGGGGGGTTATGGGGCCAACGTCCTGACTTTC | CSVRGGYGANVLTF
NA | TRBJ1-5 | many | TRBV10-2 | TGCGCCAGCAGCTTCGAGCGTGGGCAGCCCCAGCATTTT | CASSFERGQPQHF
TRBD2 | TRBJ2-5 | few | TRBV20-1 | TGCAGTGCCCGGAGCGGGGGGGCTCGCGAGACCCAGTACTTC | CSARSGGARETQYF
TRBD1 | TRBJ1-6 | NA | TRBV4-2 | TGTGCCAGCAGCCAGGCACTACAGGGGGCGATCTTGTATTCACCCCTCCACTTT | CASSQALQGAILYSPLHF
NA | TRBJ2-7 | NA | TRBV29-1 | TGCAGCGTTCACCTCGGGACCTCAGGGGAAGGCAACGAGCAGTACTTC | CSVHLGTSGEGNEQYF
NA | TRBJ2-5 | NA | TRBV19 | TGTGCCAGTAGTACCCGCCTCGGCCTGCAAGAGACCCAGTACTTC | CASSTRLGLQETQYF
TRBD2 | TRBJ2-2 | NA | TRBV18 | TGTGCCAGCTCACCACTTAGCGGGAGATCGGCCGGGGAGCTGTTTTTT | CASSPLSGRSAGELFF
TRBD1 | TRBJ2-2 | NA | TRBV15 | TGTGCCACCAGCACCAGGGGGCTCACCGGGGAGCTGTTTTTT | CATSTRGLTGELFF
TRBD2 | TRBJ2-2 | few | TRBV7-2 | TGTGCCTTAGGAGAAAGCGGGAGTAAAACCGGGGAGCTGTTTTTT | CALGESGSKTGELFF
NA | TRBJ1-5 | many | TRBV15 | TGTGCCACCAGCAGAGATCTAGGGTGGGGTCCTCAGCCCCAGCATTTT | CATSRDLGWGPQPQHF
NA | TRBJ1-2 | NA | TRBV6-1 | TGTGCCAGCAGTGACAAAGGGGGAAGGAACTATGGCTACACCTTC | CASSDKGGRNYGYTF
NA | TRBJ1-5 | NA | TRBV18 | TGTGCCAGCTCACACGGGGGTGTCGGCAATCAGCCCCAGCATTTT | CASSHGGVGNQPQHF
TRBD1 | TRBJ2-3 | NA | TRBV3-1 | TGTGCCAGCAGCCGACAGGGGGCCAGGACAGATACGCAGTATTTT | CASSRQGARTDTQYF
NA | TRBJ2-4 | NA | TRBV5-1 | TGCGCCAGCAGCTTTAATTATGCGTCAGACAAAAACATTCAGTACTTC | CASSFNYASDKNIQYF
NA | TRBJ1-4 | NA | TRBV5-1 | TGCGCCAGCAGCGGGCCCCCGGGACGGATAAACCCATTTGAAAAACTGTTTTTT | CASSGPPGRINPFEKLFF
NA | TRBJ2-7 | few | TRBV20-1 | TGCAGTGCACAGGGACAACGAGGCGAGCAGTACTTC | CSAQGQRGEQYF
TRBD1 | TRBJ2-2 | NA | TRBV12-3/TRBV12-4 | TGTGCCAGCCGGACAGGGGGCACCGGGGAGCTGTTTTTT | CASRTGGTGELFF
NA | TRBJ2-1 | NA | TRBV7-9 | TGTGCCAGCAACTTGGGGGTGGGTGAGCAGTTCTTC | CASNLGVGEQFF
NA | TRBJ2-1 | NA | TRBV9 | TGTGCCAGCAGCGTAGGGGGGGCGGGGGCCTACAATGAGCAGTTCTTC | CASSVGGAGAYNEQFF
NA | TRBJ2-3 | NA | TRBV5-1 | TGCGCCAGCAGCCCAATCCTTGAGTGGGCAGATACGCAGTATTTT | CASSPILEWADTQYF
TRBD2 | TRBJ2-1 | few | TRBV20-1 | TGCAGTGCTAGCGAGGGGACTAGGTTATACAATGAGCAGTTCTTC | CSASEGTRLYNEQFF
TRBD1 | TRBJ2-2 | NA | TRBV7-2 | TGTGCCAGCAGCCTTAGGGGACAGCGGACGTCCGGGGAGCTGTTTTTT | CASSLRGQRTSGELFF
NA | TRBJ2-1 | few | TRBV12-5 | TGTGCTAGTGGTTTGGTGTCCCGCCTAATATCGGTAGGCGAGAATGAGCAGTTCTTC | CASGLVSRLISVGENEQFF
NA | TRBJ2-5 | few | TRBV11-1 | TGTGCCAGCACTCCGGGACTTGCACAGGGGGAGACCCAGTACTTC | CASTPGLAQGETQYF
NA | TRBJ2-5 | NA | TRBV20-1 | TGCAGTGCCTACAGGGTCGGGCAAGAGACCCAGTACTTC | CSAYRVGQETQYF
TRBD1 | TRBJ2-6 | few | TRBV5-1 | TGCGCCAGCAGCTTACAGGGGAAGGCCAACGTCCTGACTTTC | CASSLQGKANVLTF